A selection of T cell receptor beta chains follows, all from one sample in a study of shared clonotypes between healthy human individuals. Method: immunoSEQ multiplex PCR; TCRdb's copy keeps in-frame clones and lacks some. The sample consists of 1.4 million to 1.5 million clones, around 97% of them appearing once. What was sequenced was naive CD4+ T cells sorted from blood. These receptors were collected from a man aged 30 to 45 in good health. The CDR3 runs from the conserved cysteine through the conserved F or W. D genes are given only for firm matches. The size entry is marked missing in some rows and otherwise reads once, few, many or a size class.

j_call,clone_size,v_call,d_call,cdr3_nt,cdr3_aa
TRBJ2-5,-,TRBV5-1,TRBD2,TGCGCCAGCAGCCGCGGGGTAGCGGGGGAAGAGACCCAGTACTTC,CASSRGVAGEETQYF
TRBJ2-7,-,TRBV4-2,TRBD2,TGTGCCAGCAGCCAAGAGGCTAGCGGGTTCTCCGAGCAGTACTTC,CASSQEASGFSEQYF
TRBJ2-4,-,TRBV15,TRBD2,TGTGCCACCAGGGCTGGGACTAGCGCAACCCAACAGTACTTC,CATRAGTSATQQYF
TRBJ1-5,once,TRBV5-1,-,TGCGCCAGCAGCTTGGAAGGTACGGGGTATCAGCCCCAGCATTTT,CASSLEGTGYQPQHF
TRBJ2-5,-,TRBV18,-,TGTGCCAGCTCACCACGGGGGACCGCGTACCAAGAGACCCAGTACTTC,CASSPRGTAYQETQYF
TRBJ2-1,once,TRBV27,-,TGTGCCAGCAGTTGGGGCAGGGACAATGAGCAGTTCTTC,CASSWGRDNEQFF
TRBJ1-2,-,TRBV19,-,TGTGCCAGTAGTCTTAGGACGGAACTTAATGGCTACACCTTC,CASSLRTELNGYTF
TRBJ2-2,-,TRBV5-1,-,TGCGCCAGCTTTAGGACTCTAAACACCGGGGAGCTGTTTTTT,CASFRTLNTGELFF
TRBJ2-2,-,TRBV27,-,TGTGCCAGCAGTTTAAAAGGACAGTTAGGCACCGGGGAGCTGTTTTTT,CASSLKGQLGTGELFF
TRBJ2-7,-,TRBV25-1,-,TGTGCCAGCAGTGATCCTGGGGGTCCCACCTACGAGCAGTACTTC,CASSDPGGPTYEQYF
TRBJ2-7,-,TRBV29-1,TRBD1,TGCAGCGTTGCCGGACAGGTAGGCTCCTACGAGCAGTACTTC,CSVAGQVGSYEQYF
TRBJ2-1,-,TRBV11-2,TRBD2,TGTGCCAGCAGACAAGCGGGGGCCTCCTACAATGAGCAGTTCTTC,CASRQAGASYNEQFF
TRBJ2-2,-,TRBV14,-,TGTGCCAGCAGCCAAGGGGGCACCGGGGAGCTGTTTTTT,CASSQGGTGELFF
TRBJ2-5,-,TRBV28,-,TGTGCCAGCAGTTTAACGGGAACGGAGACCCAGTACTTC,CASSLTGTETQYF
TRBJ1-5,once,TRBV6-1,-,TGTGCCAGCGGAAGAAATCAGCCCCAGCATTTT,CASGRNQPQHF
TRBJ2-5,few,TRBV5-1,TRBD2,TGCGCCAGCAGCCCCGGACTAGCGGGAGGGCGGGAGACCCAGTACTTC,CASSPGLAGGRETQYF
TRBJ2-1,-,TRBV29-1,-,TGCAGCGTCACCCGGGACACTATTACCAATGAGCAGTTCTTC,CSVTRDTITNEQFF
TRBJ2-2,-,TRBV27,-,TGTGCCAGCAGTCGTAACGGGGAGCTGTTTTTT,CASSRNGELFF
TRBJ2-3,-,TRBV14,-,TGTGCCAGCAGCCAAGAACGCAGCGGCACAGATACGCAGTATTTT,CASSQERSGTDTQYF
TRBJ2-3,-,TRBV5-1,-,TGCGCCAGCAGCTTAGAGGGGGAGGATACGCAGTATTTT,CASSLEGEDTQYF
TRBJ2-3,-,TRBV11-2,-,TGTGCCAGCAGCTTAGTGGATTGGGACACAGATACGCAGTATTTT,CASSLVDWDTDTQYF
TRBJ1-5,-,TRBV9,TRBD1,TGTGCCAGCAGTGCAACAGGGGATCTCTCGCAGCCCCAGCATTTT,CASSATGDLSQPQHF
TRBJ1-1,-,TRBV29-1,-,TGCAGCGTTGTGGACAGCGTGAACACTGAAGCTTTCTTT,CSVVDSVNTEAFF
TRBJ1-4,-,TRBV7-9,TRBD1,TGTGCCAGCAGGGAACAAGGACAGGGGTTTGAAAAACTGTTTTTT,CASREQGQGFEKLFF
TRBJ1-5,-,TRBV29-1,-,TGCAGCGTTGGCGACCTTAGCAATCAGCCCCAGCATTTT,CSVGDLSNQPQHF
TRBJ2-2,-,TRBV29-1,TRBD2,TGCAGCGTTGGTCAACTAGCGGGAGGCCCATCCCCCGGGGAGCTGTTTTTT,CSVGQLAGGPSPGELFF
TRBJ2-2,-,TRBV19,-,TGTGCCAGTAGTACCACAGGGACTTGGACCGGGGAGCTGTTTTTT,CASSTTGTWTGELFF
TRBJ1-2,few,TRBV5-1,-,TGCGCCAGCAGCTTTGGGGGCCCGGATGGCTACACCTTC,CASSFGGPDGYTF